This TCR beta chain was identified during a study of T cell repertoires in ileal Crohn's disease. Germline-derived CDR1 and CDR2 are SGHNT and YYREEE (reference sequence). The CDR3 is 13 amino acids. V was trimmed by 3 bases and J by 6 bases, leaving 12 bases between them. Study-wide results and limits: Compared with non-smokers, active smokers at surgery showed more clonal expansions. High-frequency clones were more common in sorted CD8 than CD4 cells.

Repertoires were generated with immunoSEQ multiplex PCR, while TCRdb's copy carries only in-frame clones and drops some. The sample lists roughly 6,800 clones; roughly 84% were seen once. With regard to this clone: No antigen is known for it.

The V and J genes are TRBV5-4 and TRBJ1-1; perhaps TRBD1 as D (5 bases). Sequenced: ileal tissue. This TCR was sampled from an adult with Crohn's disease. As DNA, the CDR3 is TGTGCCAGCAGCTCCGACCCGGGGGCTGAAGCTTTCTTT. Amino acids: CASSSDPGAEAFF.